This T cell receptor beta chain was captured in a study of identical twins. TCRdb itself ran the 5' RACE reads through MiXCR, one entry per CDR3 protein. The table shows about 240,000 distinct CDR3 sequences, with about 10% occurring only once. Note on this clonotype: Its antigen is still unknown.

Germline lookup yields CDR1 LGHDT and CDR2 YNNKEL (reference sequence). Trimming cost V 2 bases and J 8 bases, with 13 bases left between them. The CDR3 has 14 amino acids. Study observations and caveats: Abundant cord blood beta clonotypes carried fewer insertions; memory repertoires showed none. With monozygotic twins, out-of-frame TCR alpha sharing exceeded what models estimated.

This rearrangement joins TRBV3-1 to TRBJ1-5; maybe TRBD1 (5 bases). The sequence was obtained from a man over 45 in good health. The sequenced sample consisted of memory T cells sorted from blood. DNA for the CDR3: TGTGCCAGCAGCCAAACGTGGGAAGGGGAGCCCCAGCATTTT. This translates into CASSQTWEGEPQHF. The full variable domain, with the rest looked up from reference TRBV3-1 and TRBJ1-5, is DTAVSQTPKYLVTQMGNDKSIKCEQNLGHDTMYWYKQDSKKFLKIMFSYNNKELIINETVPNRFSPKSPDKAHLNLHINSLELGDSAVYFCASSQTWEGEPQHFGDGTRLSIL.